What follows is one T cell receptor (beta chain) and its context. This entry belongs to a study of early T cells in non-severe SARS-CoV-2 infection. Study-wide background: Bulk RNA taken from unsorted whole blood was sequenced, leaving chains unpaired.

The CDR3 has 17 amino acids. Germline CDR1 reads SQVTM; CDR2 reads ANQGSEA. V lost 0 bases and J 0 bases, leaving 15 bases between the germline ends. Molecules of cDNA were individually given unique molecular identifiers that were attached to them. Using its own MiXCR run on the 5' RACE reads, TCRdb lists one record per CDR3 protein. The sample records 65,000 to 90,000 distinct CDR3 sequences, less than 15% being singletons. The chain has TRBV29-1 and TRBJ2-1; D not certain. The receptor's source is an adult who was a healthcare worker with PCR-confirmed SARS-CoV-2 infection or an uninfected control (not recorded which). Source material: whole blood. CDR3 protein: CSVEDLLKQSSYNEQFF. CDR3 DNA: TGCAGCGTTGAAGATCTACTCAAACAGAGCTCCTACAATGAGCAGTTCTTC.